Following are 22 T cell receptor beta chains from one sample sequenced in a study of human T cells and chemical hapten exposure. Unfractionated whole blood was the source from which total RNA was extracted. For the library, individual cDNA molecules each received unique molecular identifiers. Each CDR3 protein is one row after TCRdb ran MiXCR on the reads. The sample yields 95,000 to 150,000 distinct CDR3 sequences, about 8.9% seen once. The sample taken for sequencing was whole blood. The source of these receptors is a human donor in good health. Some clones in this sample may be carry-over from other donors' samples.

This clonotype was detected only a few times. The chain is built from TRBV7-9 and TRBJ2-7; D ambiguous. The CDR3 loop spans 13 amino acids. Looked up from germline, CDR1 is SEHNR and CDR2 is FQNEAQ (reference sequence). V lost 4 bases and J lost 3, with 10 bases in between. Here the CDR3 DNA reads TGTGCCAGCAGCTCTGTACTGAACTACGAGCAGTACTTC. It specifies CASSSVLNYEQYF.

This clonotype was observed a few times. The chain couples TRBV6-5 to TRBJ2-3; 10 bases fit TRBD1. The CDR3 runs 17 residues. Per the germline V gene, CDR1 is MNHEY and CDR2 is SVGAGI. V was pared by 0 bases and J by 0 bases, with 3 bases of the junction left unmatched. CDR3 sequence reads: CASSYSGQGFSTDTQYF. DNA for the CDR3: TGTGCCAGCAGTTACTCGGGACAGGGGTTTAGCACAGATACGCAGTATTTT.

Written as DNA, the CDR3 is TGTGCCAGCAGCTTAGTTGGGACAGGTTACGAGCAGTACTTC. Amino acid sequence: CASSLVGTGYEQYF. The chain links TRBV7-9 to TRBJ2-7; TRBD1 matches 8 bases. This CDR3 region has 14 residues. The J segment lost 4 bases and the V segment lost 1 base, leaving 3 bases of the junction unmatched. Germline V CDR1 and CDR2: SEHNR, FQNEAQ (reference sequence).

With regard to this clonotype: A much larger clone sits a single nucleotide away, making a read error possible. The missing conserved phenylalanine or tryptophan at the end of this CDR3 makes a read error likely. The CDR3 is CASSAGDQQETQYS. Written as DNA, the CDR3 is TGTGCCAGCAGCGCTGGGGACCAACAAGAGACCCAGTACTCC. The V gene is TRBV9, the J gene TRBJ2-5, with D perhaps being TRBD1 or TRBD2 (5 bases each). Germline CDR1 reads SGDLS; CDR2 reads YYNGEE. Trimming removed 3 bases at V and 2 bases at J, with 11 bases between. The CDR3 runs 14 residues.

The gene calls are TRBV5-1 and TRBJ1-6, with 7 nucleotides matching TRBD1. The junction had 4 bases not matched to a gene; V was cut back by 0 bases and J by 10 bases. The CDR3 loop spans 14 amino acids. The V gene's germline CDR1 is SGHRS and CDR2 YFSETQ. The CDR3 DNA is TGCGCCAGCAGCTTGGACAGGGGTGGATCACCCCTCCACTTT. Protein product: CASSLDRGGSPLHF.

This clonotype was observed a few times. V is TRBV7-8 and J is TRBJ2-5, with 7 bases fitting TRBD1. Germline lookup yields CDR1 SGHVS and CDR2 FQNEAQ. This CDR3 has 14 residues. J lost 1 base, V lost 4 bases, and 3 bases had no gene match. CDR3: CASSSGTAQETQYF. The CDR3 DNA follows: TGTGCCAGCAGCTCCGGGACAGCCCAAGAGACCCAGTACTTC.

The V gene is TRBV2, the J gene TRBJ2-7; TRBD1 is a possible D gene (6 bases). Germline lookup yields CDR1 SNHLY and CDR2 FYNNEI. The CDR3 is 14 residues long. V was cut by 8 bases and J by 1 base, with 15 bases left in between. CDR3 in DNA: TGTGCCAGCCAAACAGGGTTTGGGTCCTACGAGCAGTACTTC. It translates to CASQTGFGSYEQYF.

The chain has TRBV12-3 or TRBV12-4 and TRBJ2-7; D is perhaps TRBD1 (6 bases). V gave up 5 bases and J gave up 5 bases, with 22 bases separating them. This CDR3 region has 16 residues. The CDR3 nucleotides are TGTGCCAGCAGTGCCGGCACGCCAGGGGCTGCCGACGAGCAGTACTTC. Translated: CASSAGTPGAADEQYF.

The chain combines TRBV7-6 with TRBJ2-3, with D possibly being TRBD1 (5 bases). The CDR3 consists of 14 residues. V shed 5 bases and J shed 2 bases, with 11 bases lying between them. Germline values: CDR1 SGHVS, CDR2 FNYEAQ. CDR3 region: CASSARVLTDTQYF. The CDR3 coding sequence is TGTGCCAGCAGCGCCAGGGTCCTCACAGATACGCAGTATTTT.

The chain couples TRBV7-2 to TRBJ2-3; D gene ambiguous. Germline V gene lookup returns CDR1 SGHTA and CDR2 FQGNSA. V lost 5 bases, J lost 9 bases, and 9 bases lay in between. CDR3 length: 11 residues. The CDR3 region has the DNA TGTGCCAGCAGCCCCCAAGCAACGCAGTATTTT. Translated: CASSPQATQYF. The whole variable domain, remainder taken from reference TRBV7-2 and TRBJ2-3, is GAGVSQSPSNKVTEKGKDVELRCDPISGHTALYWYRQSLGQGLEFLIYFQGNSAPDKSGLPSDRFSAERTGGSVSTLTIQRTQQEDSAVYLCASSPQATQYFGPGTRLTVL.

This clonotype showed up just a few times. The chain couples TRBV20-1 to TRBJ2-7; tentatively, D is TRBD2 (5 bases). V gave up 0 bases and J gave up 5 bases, with 14 bases separating them. The length of the CDR3 is 14 residues. CDR1 and CDR2 from the germline V gene are DFQATT and SNEGSKA (reference sequence). CDR3 loop: CSARDLLAMDEQYF. The CDR3 nucleotides read TGCAGTGCTAGAGATCTTCTAGCCATGGACGAGCAGTACTTC.

This clonotype was seen at least ten times. The J gene is TRBJ2-1, the V gene TRBV12-3 or TRBV12-4; TRBD2 matches 9 bases. Germline trimming cut 3 bases from V and 4 bases from J; bases unmatched to any gene: 7. This CDR3 comprises 16 residues. The CDR3 loop reads CASSFPSGIGYNEQFF. For the CDR3, the DNA is TGTGCCAGCAGTTTCCCTAGCGGGATCGGTTACAATGAGCAGTTCTTC.

This clonotype was recorded at least ten times. J is TRBJ2-1 and V is TRBV13; 14 positions match TRBD2. CDR1 is PRHDT and CDR2 is FYEKMQ in the germline V gene (reference sequence). The V gene end was trimmed by 5 bases and the J gene end by 5 bases; junction bases not matched to a gene: 5. The CDR3 runs 16 residues. The chain's CDR3 is CASSVEGLAGDNEQFF. The CDR3 DNA reads as TGTGCCAGCAGCGTAGAGGGACTAGCGGGAGACAATGAGCAGTTCTTC.

The genes are TRBV7-2 and TRBJ2-5; weak D call: TRBD1 (6 bases). The germline V gene encodes CDR1 SGHTA and CDR2 FQGNSA. The CDR3 is made up of 13 amino acids. V was trimmed by 7 bases and J by 4 bases, leaving 13 bases between them. DNA for the CDR3: TGTGCCAGCACTCAAACAGGGCGAGAGACCCAGTACTTC. This codes for CASTQTGRETQYF.

This clonotype was found many times. The gene calls are TRBV28 and TRBJ1-1, with D perhaps matching TRBD1 (6 bases). Trimming removed 8 bases at V and 6 bases at J, with 10 bases between. The CDR3 runs 11 residues. Germline V gene data show CDR1 as MDHEN and CDR2 as SYDVKM. Here the CDR3 reads CASVGGPEAFF. DNA of the CDR3: TGTGCCAGCGTCGGGGGGCCTGAAGCTTTCTTT.

This clonotype was observed a few times. J is TRBJ2-1 and V is TRBV19; 12 bases are shared with TRBD1. The CDR3 is 15 residues long. Germline lookup yields CDR1 LNHDA and CDR2 SQIVND (reference sequence). After removal of 4 bases from V and 2 bases from J, the junction contained 0 bases not matched to a gene. The CDR3 reads CASSRDRGPYNEQFF. DNA for the CDR3: TGTGCCAGTAGTAGGGACAGGGGGCCCTACAATGAGCAGTTCTTC. The full variable domain, in which reference TRBV19 and TRBJ2-1 provide the parts outside the CDR3, is DGGITQSPKYLFRKEGQNVTLSCEQNLNHDAMYWYRQDPGQGLRLIYYSQIVNDFQKGDIAEGYSVSREKKESFPLTVTSAQKNPTAFYLCASSRDRGPYNEQFFGPGTRLTVL.

The chain has TRBV4-1 and TRBJ2-7, with a possible D match to TRBD1 (6 bases). CDR1 is MGHRA, CDR2 YSYEKL, per germline. Between the trimmed V and J ends, which lost 0 bases and 7 bases, there was a span of 13 bases. This CDR3 spans 14 amino acids. Here the CDR3 reads CASSQETRGVEQYF. The CDR3 DNA is TGCGCCAGCAGCCAAGAGACCAGGGGCGTAGAGCAGTACTTC.

This clonotype has at least ten counts. The chain is built from TRBV6-1 and TRBJ1-1, with 8 bases that match TRBD1. Per germline, CDR1 MNHNS and CDR2 SASEGT. The CDR3 runs to 16 residues. The ends lost 8 bases at V and 4 bases at J; junction bases unmatched: 15. As DNA, the CDR3 is TGTGCCAGCGTGGGGACAGGACGGGGCCCAGGCACTGAAGCTTTCTTT. Residues: CASVGTGRGPGTEAFF.

The sample holds a few counts of this clonotype. This sequence joins TRBV5-1 and TRBJ2-3, with a weak D call TRBD2 (6 bases). The V and J ends lost 3 bases and 3 bases respectively, with 14 bases between them. Per germline, CDR1 SGHRS and CDR2 YFSETQ. The CDR3 totals 15 residues. The CDR3 bases are TGCGCCAGCAGCTGGTCGGTAGCGGCGACAGATACGCAGTATTTT. Translation gives CASSWSVAATDTQYF.

This clonotype was seen repeatedly, ten times or more. This chain connects TRBV6-5 to TRBJ2-2, with 8 bases fitting TRBD2. Germline V CDR1 and CDR2: MNHEY, SVGAGI. V lost 6 bases and J lost 6; bases outside the gene matches: 6. There are 14 residues in the CDR3. DNA of the CDR3: TGTGCCAGCAGGGACAGCGGGAGCGCCGGGGAGCTGTTTTTT. Amino acids: CASRDSGSAGELFF.

The rearrangement joins TRBV20-1 to TRBJ1-5; 7 positions match TRBD1. Germline V gene lookup returns CDR1 DFQATT and CDR2 SNEGSKA (reference sequence). The ends lost 6 bases at V and 1 base at J; junction bases unmatched: 12. The CDR3 is made up of 16 amino acids. In nucleotides, the CDR3 is TGCAGTGCCCTGCTCCGGGACAGTCAGAGCAATCAGCCCCAGCATTTT. It yields the protein CSALLRDSQSNQPQHF.

The chain recombines TRBV5-6 with TRBJ2-7; tentatively, D is TRBD2 (7 bases). Germline V gene sequence: CDR1 SGHDT, CDR2 YYEEEE. Trimming stripped 4 bases from V and 9 bases from J, with 20 bases between. The CDR3 runs to 14 residues. CDR3 coding DNA: TGTGCCAGCAGCCCCTTCGCGGGGGCTACAGGGCAGTACTTC. Protein sequence: CASSPFAGATGQYF.